The rows below give T cell receptor beta chains drawn from one sample of a study of vaccination and CD4 T cells after COVID-19. One entry per CDR3 protein results from TCRdb running MiXCR on the PCR reads. The data contain around 10,000 distinct CDR3 sequences, 35% to 50% of them singletons. For these receptors, no antigen is known. The sample was CD4+ T cells from blood, cultured in vitro. The receptors were gathered from a human donor who had recovered from COVID-19. Each CDR3 is given with its conserved first and last residue. A D gene is named only where the DNA matches it firmly. Size is omitted from some rows. Given values are once, few, many or a class for expanded clones.

TGTGCCAGCAGGGGGACAGGGTCTGGAAACACCATATATTTT,CASRGTGSGNTIYF,14,TRBJ1-3,few,TRBD1,TRBV12-3/TRBV12-4
TGTGCCAGCAGCTGGGACAGGGGGCGCACAGATACGCAGTATTTT,CASSWDRGRTDTQYF,15,TRBJ2-3,-,TRBD1,TRBV2
TGTGCCAGCAGATCGGGGACCGGGGAGCTGTTTTTT,CASRSGTGELFF,12,TRBJ2-2,-,-,TRBV6-2/TRBV6-3
TGTGCCAGCAGCGCCCCGACAGGGTCTAACTATGGCTACACCTTC,CASSAPTGSNYGYTF,15,TRBJ1-2,few,TRBD1,TRBV6-1
TGCGCCAGCAGCGGGAGTCCGGGTCCACAAGAGACCCAGTACTTC,CASSGSPGPQETQYF,15,TRBJ2-5,few,-,TRBV5-1
TGTGCCAGCAGACCTGGCCCCAGACAGGGGGTGAACTATGGCTACACCTTC,CASRPGPRQGVNYGYTF,17,TRBJ1-2,-,TRBD1,TRBV5-4
TGTGCCTGGAGTGGGCTAGCGGGATTCACAGATACGCAGTATTTT,CAWSGLAGFTDTQYF,15,TRBJ2-3,-,TRBD2,TRBV30
TGTGCCAGCAGCCTCTTTAAGGATACGCAGTATTTT,CASSLFKDTQYF,12,TRBJ2-3,-,-,TRBV7-9
TGTGCCTGGAGTGGGGGTAGCTCCTACGAGCAGTACTTC,CAWSGGSSYEQYF,13,TRBJ2-7,few,-,TRBV30
TGTGCCAGTAATGTTGGAGCGGGGTTACAGTTCTTC,CASNVGAGLQFF,12,TRBJ2-1,few,TRBD2,TRBV2
TGTGCCAGCAACCCCCGACAGGGGGCGTCCTACGAGCAGTACTTC,CASNPRQGASYEQYF,15,TRBJ2-7,few,TRBD1,TRBV6-1
TGTGCCAGCAGTGAAGGAGGGTGGGGTGATACGCAGTATTTT,CASSEGGWGDTQYF,14,TRBJ2-3,few,-,TRBV2
TGTGCCAGAAGCGCCGACGTTACCTACGAGCAGTACTTC,CARSADVTYEQYF,13,TRBJ2-7,-,-,TRBV5-3
TGTGCCAGCAGTTACACTAGCGGGGGGCTTGGTGGCACAGATACGCAGTATTTT,CASSYTSGGLGGTDTQYF,18,TRBJ2-3,few,TRBD2,TRBV6-5
TGTGCCAGCAGCTTAGAACTGAACACCGGGGAGCTGTTTTTT,CASSLELNTGELFF,14,TRBJ2-2,-,-,TRBV7-6
TGTGCCAGCAGCTTAGCGATGGTCTCAAGCACCCGTGGTGAAGGAACCCAGCATTTT,CASSLAMVSSTRGEGTQHF,19,TRBJ1-5,-,-,TRBV7-8
TGCGCCAGCAGTTTTACCGGGACGTCCTTTGACTATGGCTACACCTTC,CASSFTGTSFDYGYTF,16,TRBJ1-2,few,-,TRBV10-2
TGTGCCATCAGTGAGTCAGGGATCAATCAGCCCCAGCATTTT,CAISESGINQPQHF,14,TRBJ1-5,-,-,TRBV10-3
TGCGCCAGCAGCCGTTCGGGTCCGGGGGAAAAACTGTTTTTT,CASSRSGPGEKLFF,14,TRBJ1-4,few,-,TRBV4-1
TGCGCCAGCAGCCCCAGACCGGCCTACGAGCAGTACTTC,CASSPRPAYEQYF,13,TRBJ2-7,-,-,TRBV4-3